These 14 T cell receptor beta chains share one sample of origin, sequenced in a study of blood T cell repertoires in COVID-19 (dated by TCRdb to 2019 to 2021). The protocol used for the library was the immunoSEQ multiplex PCR assay. This immuneACCESS table, as held by TCRdb, lists in-frame sequences with V and J called but not all clones. Of the missing ones, under half trace to an unresolved V gene in checked studies; the others have no known cause. For this sample there are approximately 250,000 clones; over 75% appear just once. The top ten clones comprise over 7.5% of the sample. Sequencing was done on a sample of PBMCs or T cells enriched from blood (not recorded which). All receptors come from a woman in her 50s with acute COVID-19.

The chain couples TRBV6-5 to TRBJ1-2; D not certain. The V gene lost 6 bases and the J gene lost 4 bases, with 9 bases spanning the gap. This CDR3 has 12 residues. Germline loops: CDR1 MNHEY, CDR2 SVGAGI. CDR3: CASSLSRYGYTF. The CDR3, as DNA: TGTGCCAGCAGCTTATCCCGCTATGGCTACACCTTC.

This clone was seen just once. The chain couples TRBV11-2 to TRBJ1-6, with 9 bases aligning to TRBD1. V lost 0 bases, J lost 5 bases, and 2 bases stayed unmatched. Germline V gene data show CDR1 as SGHAT and CDR2 as FQNNGV. The CDR3 sequence is 16 residues long. The chain's CDR3 is CASSLDRTGDNSPLHF. The CDR3 region has the DNA TGTGCCAGCAGCTTAGATCGGACAGGGGATAATTCACCCCTCCACTTT. The variable domain in full, with the rest retrieved from reference TRBV11-2 and TRBJ1-6, is EAGVAQSPRYKIIEKRQSVAFWCNPISGHATLYWYQQILGQGPKLLIQFQNNGVVDDSQLPKDRFSAERLKGVDSTLKIQPAKLEDSAVYLCASSLDRTGDNSPLHFGNGTRLTVT.

This sequence joins TRBV7-2 and TRBJ2-3; 7 bases line up with TRBD2. This CDR3 has 17 amino acids. V lost 0 bases to trimming and J lost 5 bases; unmatched junction nucleotides: 11. Germline V gene sequence: CDR1 SGHTA, CDR2 FQGNSA. The CDR3 DNA reads as TGTGCCAGCAGCTTAGCCGGGTGGGGCGGGGGACTAGATACGCAGTATTTT. Its protein product is CASSLAGWGGGLDTQYF.

J is TRBJ2-5 and V is TRBV7-9, with 7 bases aligning to TRBD1. CDR3 length: 15 amino acids. CDR1 SEHNR and CDR2 FQNEAQ come from the germline V gene (reference sequence). The junction had 8 bases not matched to a gene; V was cut back by 4 bases and J by 3 bases. The CDR3 DNA follows: TGTGCCAGCAGCTCCCTCCCGGGACAGAAAGAGACCCAGTACTTC. Its translation: CASSSLPGQKETQYF.

CDR3 protein: CASSLGATQYF. In DNA form, the CDR3 reads TGCGCCAGCAGCTTGGGGGCTACGCAGTATTTT. The V and J genes are TRBV5-1 and TRBJ2-3; D gene unclear. This CDR3 contains 11 residues. V was trimmed by 0 bases and J by 8 bases, leaving 4 bases between them. Germline CDR1 SGHRS, CDR2 YFSETQ.

The V gene is TRBV29-1, the J gene TRBJ2-5, with D perhaps matching TRBD2 (6 bases). The CDR3 is made up of 13 amino acids. Germline V gene lookup returns CDR1 SQVTM and CDR2 ANQGSEA. V lost 6 bases and J lost 4, with 15 bases in between. Here the CDR3 DNA reads TGCAGCGTGCGGCTAGCGTCGGTAGAGACCCAGTACTTC. This encodes CSVRLASVETQYF.

This chain joins TRBV4-3 and TRBJ2-3, with 12 bases aligning to TRBD2. The CDR3 is 19 residues long. Germline CDR1 LGHNA, CDR2 YSLEER. V trimming: 5 bases; J trimming: 4 bases; junction bases outside the gene matches: 16. The CDR3 DNA reads TGCGCCAGCAGCTACTTCCCGCTTCCTAGCGGGGGGGAGGCAGATACGCAGTATTTT. This translates into CASSYFPLPSGGEADTQYF.

This chain links TRBV6-2 or TRBV6-3 with TRBJ1-2, with 7 bases matching TRBD1. The ends lost 2 bases at V and 3 bases at J; junction bases unmatched: 9. The CDR3 has 16 residues. From germline, CDR1 is MNHEY and CDR2 SVGEGT. CDR3 protein: CASSYPQPDRDYGYTF. For the CDR3, the DNA is TGTGCCAGCAGTTACCCTCAGCCAGACAGGGACTATGGCTACACCTTC.

The chain combines TRBV6-2 or TRBV6-3 with TRBJ1-2, with TRBD1 as a possible D gene (6 bases). Trimming cost V 2 bases and J 8 bases, with 12 bases left between them. In germline, CDR1 is MNHEY, CDR2 SVGEGT. CDR3 size: 13 residues. CDR3 sequence: CASSYHRDGGYTF. The CDR3 region has the DNA TGTGCCAGCAGTTACCACAGGGACGGGGGCTACACCTTC.

This chain joins TRBV6-2 or TRBV6-3 and TRBJ2-7, with 10 bases aligning to TRBD1. Germline CDR1 and CDR2: MNHEY and SVGEGT. With V trimmed by 2 bases and J by 5 bases, 6 bases remained unmatched. The CDR3 has 15 amino acids. The CDR3 spells CASSYPRTGGHEQYF. The CDR3 nucleotides are TGTGCCAGCAGTTACCCACGGACAGGGGGACACGAGCAGTACTTC.

The CDR3 DNA is TGTGCCAGCAGCCCCTCGGGGGGGCGCTACGAGCAGTACTTC. Residues: CASSPSGGRYEQYF. J is TRBJ2-7 and V is TRBV9, with TRBD2 identical over 8 bases. This CDR3 comprises 14 residues. Germline V gene data show CDR1 as SGDLS and CDR2 as YYNGEE. V was clipped by 4 bases and J by 3 bases; unmatched bases: 6.

The chain is built from TRBV3-1 (or the pseudogene TRBV3-2) and TRBJ1-2; unclear D gene. CDR3 length: 16 residues. Per germline, CDR1 LGHDT and CDR2 YNNKEL (reference sequence). Trimming removed 6 bases from V and 0 bases from J, with 17 bases in between. CDR3 amino acids: CASRASGGFSNYGYTF. DNA of the CDR3: TGTGCCAGCAGAGCAAGTGGCGGGTTTTCTAACTATGGCTACACCTTC.

V usage is TRBV19 and J usage is TRBJ1-1; the D gene is possibly TRBD1 (6 bases). In germline, CDR1 is LNHDA, CDR2 SQIVND (reference sequence). The CDR3 extends over 17 amino acids. Between the trimmed V and J ends, which lost 7 bases and 0 bases, there was a span of 21 bases. The CDR3 coding sequence is TGTGCCAGTAATTCGCAAGCCGGGCGACAGGTGAACACTGAAGCTTTCTTT. As protein: CASNSQAGRQVNTEAFF.

This chain joins TRBV25-1 and TRBJ1-2; D is unclear. The V gene's germline CDR1 is MGHDK and CDR2 SYGVNS. This CDR3 has 12 residues. The V gene lost 1 base and the J gene lost 4 bases, with 4 bases spanning the gap. The DNA of the CDR3 is TGTGCCAGCAGTGAATCCCTCTATGGCTACACCTTC. Its protein product is CASSESLYGYTF.